These 22 T cell receptor beta chains share one sample of origin, sequenced in a study of cytomegalovirus exposure and HLA in healthy donors. Use of 60 Vbeta and 13 Jbeta primers characterized the PCR. Profiled with immunoSEQ multiplex PCR; TCRdb holds only in-frame clones, not every one. This sample's clone table lists around 53,000 clones. Material for sequencing was PBMCs. The receptor source for this set is a man between 18 and 29 years old in good health and CMV-seropositive.

The genes are TRBV28 and TRBJ2-7, with D tentatively TRBD2 (5 bases). The CDR3 has 15 amino acids. Trimming left V 2 bases short and J 9 bases short, with 20 bases between. Germline loops: CDR1 MDHEN, CDR2 SYDVKM. As DNA, the CDR3 is TGTGCCAGCAGTTTAAGTCAGGACTTCCTCCACGGGCAGTACTTC. Translating gives CASSLSQDFLHGQYF. Variable domain in full (rest from reference TRBV28 and TRBJ2-7): DVKVTQSSRYLVKRTGEKVFLECVQDMDHENMFWYRQDPGLGLRLIYFSYDVKMKEKGDIPEGYSVSREKKERFSLILESASTNQTSMYLCASSLSQDFLHGQYFGPGTRLTVT.

The chain uses TRBV5-4 and TRBJ1-1, with D perhaps TRBD1 (6 bases). V shed 2 bases and J shed 0 bases, with 8 bases lying between them. The germline gives CDR1 SGHNT, CDR2 YYREEE (reference sequence). The CDR3 totals 14 residues. CDR3 in amino acids: CASSFGQMNTEAFF. The DNA of the CDR3 is TGTGCCAGCAGCTTTGGACAGATGAACACTGAAGCTTTCTTT.

The chain employs TRBV10-1 and TRBJ2-7, with TRBD1 matching 9 bases. This CDR3 is built from 16 residues. Trimming took 4 bases from V and 1 from J; bases not matched to a gene: 8. CDR1 and CDR2 from the germline V gene are WNHNN and SYGVQD (reference sequence). Here the CDR3 DNA reads TGCGCCAGCAGTGGATCCCCCGGGACAGGGTCCTACGAGCAGTACTTC. Its translation: CASSGSPGTGSYEQYF.

The chain joins TRBV5-5 to TRBJ2-5; D is perhaps TRBD2 (5 bases). Germline CDR1 SGHKS, CDR2 YYEKEE (reference sequence). V was shortened by 4 bases and J by 5 bases, with 15 bases between the two germline ends. The CDR3 sequence is 14 residues long. The DNA of the CDR3 is TGTGCCAGCAGCCCCCCCGGCCAGCGGGAGACCCAGTACTTC. It yields the protein CASSPPGQRETQYF.

The genes are TRBV30 and TRBJ1-6, with TRBD1 matching 7 bases. In germline, CDR1 is GTSNPN, CDR2 SVGIG (reference sequence). This CDR3 contains 16 residues. V shed 4 bases and J 5 bases; nucleotides not matched to a gene: 11. CDR3 nucleotide sequence: TGTGCCTGGAACCCCACCTTCGGGACAGATAATTCACCCCTCCACTTT. Its protein product is CAWNPTFGTDNSPLHF.

This chain uses TRBV5-1 with TRBJ1-2, with D unresolved. CDR3 length: 13 amino acids. Germline CDR1 reads SGHRS; CDR2 reads YFSETQ. Trimming removed 2 bases from V and 2 bases from J, with 7 bases in between. CDR3 sequence (DNA): TGCGCCAGCAGCTTAACCCAGAACTATGGCTACACCTTC. Amino acids: CASSLTQNYGYTF. Drawing the rest from reference TRBV5-1 and TRBJ1-2, the complete variable domain is KAGVTQTPRYLIKTRGQQVTLSCSPISGHRSVSWYQQTPGQGLQFLFEYFSETQRNKGNFPGRFSGRQFSNSRSEMNVSTLELGDSALYLCASSLTQNYGYTFGSGTRLTVV.

This chain links TRBV11-2 with TRBJ2-1; D is undetermined. This CDR3 has 13 amino acids. V was pared by 0 bases and J by 4 bases, with 4 bases between. Germline CDR1 SGHAT, CDR2 FQNNGV. The CDR3 sequence is CASSLDSYNEQFF. The CDR3 DNA reads TGTGCCAGCAGCTTAGACTCGTACAATGAGCAGTTCTTC.

V and J are TRBV7-3 and TRBJ2-5, with D maybe TRBD1 (6 bases). The CDR3 is made up of 14 amino acids. Trimming left V 5 bases short and J 0 bases short, with 10 bases between. Germline V lookup: CDR1 SGHTA, CDR2 FQGTGA. The CDR3: CASSLTGYQETQYF. CDR3 nucleotides: TGTGCCAGCAGCCTGACAGGTTACCAAGAGACCCAGTACTTC. Full variable domain (missing parts from reference TRBV7-3 and TRBJ2-5): GAGVSQTPSNKVTEKGKYVELRCDPISGHTALYWYRQSLGQGPEFLIYFQGTGAADDSGLPNDRFFAVRPEGSVSTLKIQRTERGDSAVYLCASSLTGYQETQYFGPGTRLLVL.

The CDR3 region is CAWSEGYSNQPQHF. The CDR3 DNA follows: TGTGCCTGGAGTGAGGGGTACAGCAATCAGCCCCAGCATTTT. The chain joins TRBV30 to TRBJ1-5, with TRBD1 as a possible D gene (5 bases). The CDR3 spans 14 residues. V was pared by 1 base and J by 1 base, with 8 bases between. The germline gives CDR1 GTSNPN, CDR2 SVGIG (reference sequence). Variable domain in full (rest from reference TRBV30 and TRBJ1-5): SQTIHQWPATLVQPVGSPLSLECTVEGTSNPNLYWYRQAAGRGLQLLFYSVGIGQISSEVPQNLSASRPQDRQFILSSKKLLLSDSGFYLCAWSEGYSNQPQHFGDGTRLSIL.

The chain uses TRBV2 and TRBJ1-1, with a tentative D call TRBD1 (6 bases). V was pared by 8 bases and J by 1 base, with 11 bases between. The CDR3 spans 13 residues. Germline V gene data show CDR1 as SNHLY and CDR2 as FYNNEI. Written as DNA, the CDR3 is TGTGCCAGCTTACCGGACAGGAACACTGAAGCTTTCTTT. Protein product: CASLPDRNTEAFF.

On this clone itself: Other DNA variants within this sample encode the same CDR3. The rearrangement joins TRBV9 to TRBJ2-1; the match to TRBD2 covers 10 bases. This CDR3 has 15 amino acids. Germline CDR1 and CDR2: SGDLS and YYNGEE. J lost 0 bases, V lost 4 bases, and 1 base had no gene match. The DNA for the CDR3 is TGTGCCAGCAGCCCTAGCGGGAGCTCCTACAATGAGCAGTTCTTC. Amino acids: CASSPSGSSYNEQFF.

CDR3 protein: CASSPINRRDNSQYEQYF. CDR3 bases: TGTGCCAGCAGCCCGATAAACCGACGGGACAATTCCCAATACGAGCAGTACTTC. The chain is built from TRBV11-2 and TRBJ2-7; TRBD1 might be the D (6 bases). V shed 5 bases and J shed 4 bases, with 27 bases lying between them. Germline assignment: CDR1 SGHAT and CDR2 FQNNGV. This CDR3 region has 18 residues.

The chain combines TRBV10-1 with TRBJ2-1, with TRBD2 as a possible D gene (5 bases). This CDR3 is built from 13 residues. With 4 bases removed from V and 7 bases from J, the gap between germline ends came to 11 bases. Germline CDR1 WNHNN, CDR2 SYGVQD (reference sequence). DNA for the CDR3: TGCGCCAGCAGTGTTGGGAGATCGAATGAGCAGTTCTTC. Its translation: CASSVGRSNEQFF.

V usage is TRBV7-2 and J usage is TRBJ2-5; 10 nucleotides line up with TRBD2. Losses at the gene ends were 5 bases for V and 5 bases for J; bases not matched to a gene: 5. The CDR3 is 14 amino acids. CDR1 SGHTA and CDR2 FQGNSA come from the germline V gene. CDR3 DNA: TGTGCCAGCAGCCTACTAGCGGGATTGGAGACCCAGTACTTC. This codes for CASSLLAGLETQYF.

The chain links TRBV10-1 to TRBJ2-3; 7 bases agree with TRBD2. The CDR3 loop spans 15 amino acids. The germline V gene has CDR1 WNHNN and CDR2 SYGVQD (reference sequence). V was clipped by 3 bases and J by 6 bases; unmatched bases: 9. The CDR3 DNA is TGCGCCAGCAGTGACCTGGCGGCGGGGGAGGATACGCAGTATTTT. This translates into CASSDLAAGEDTQYF.

The gene calls are TRBV9 and TRBJ2-2, with TRBD1 matching over 9 bases. Germline CDR1 reads SGDLS; CDR2 reads YYNGEE. J gave up 2 bases and V 3 bases, and 14 bases lay outside the gene matches. This CDR3 is built from 19 residues. The CDR3 sequence is CASSATGQGSMTNTGELFF. The DNA for the CDR3 is TGTGCCAGCAGCGCCACCGGACAGGGGTCAATGACTAACACCGGGGAGCTGTTTTTT. Full variable domain (outside the CDR3, taken from reference TRBV9 and TRBJ2-2): DSGVTQTPKHLITATGQRVTLRCSPRSGDLSVYWYQQSLDQGLQFLIQYYNGEERAKGNILERFSAQQFPDLHSELNLSSLELGDSALYFCASSATGQGSMTNTGELFFGEGSRLTVL.

The chain couples TRBV28 to TRBJ1-2; a weak D match, TRBD1 (5 bases). The V gene lost 4 bases and the J gene lost 8 bases, with 11 bases spanning the gap. CDR1 is MDHEN and CDR2 is SYDVKM in the germline V gene. CDR3 length: 12 residues. The CDR3 bases are TGTGCCAGCAGTTGGGACTCCCGGGGCTACACCTTC. Its translation: CASSWDSRGYTF.

The V gene is TRBV18, the J gene TRBJ2-1; 9 bases map to TRBD2. Germline trimming cut 4 bases from V and 6 bases from J; bases unmatched to any gene: 7. The germline CDR1 and CDR2 sequences are KGHSH and LQKENI. The CDR3 loop spans 15 amino acids. This CDR3 reads CASSLSGSEGNEQFF. The CDR3 coding sequence is TGTGCCAGCTCACTTAGCGGGAGTGAAGGCAATGAGCAGTTCTTC.

This chain connects TRBV9 to TRBJ2-4; the match to TRBD2 covers 7 bases. The junction had 15 bases not matched to a gene; V was cut back by 3 bases and J by 9 bases. Germline lookup yields CDR1 SGDLS and CDR2 YYNGEE. The CDR3 totals 16 residues. The CDR3 nucleotides are TGTGCCAGCAGCGCGTCAGGCAGTGATATAGCGGGCATTCAGTACTTC. This sequence encodes CASSASGSDIAGIQYF.

This chain connects TRBV7-2 to TRBJ1-4, with D possibly being TRBD1 (6 bases). This CDR3 has 17 residues. Looked up from germline, CDR1 is SGHTA and CDR2 is FQGNSA. The V end lost 1 base, the J end lost 1 base, and 13 bases lay between the germline ends. The CDR3 loop is CASSLGSTGITNEKLFF. Written as DNA, the CDR3 is TGTGCCAGCAGCTTAGGATCCACAGGGATAACTAATGAAAAACTGTTTTTT.

The chain uses TRBV7-8 and TRBJ2-1, with 10 nucleotides matching TRBD2. Germline lookup yields CDR1 SGHVS and CDR2 FQNEAQ. This CDR3 has 16 amino acids. V lost 1 base and J lost 9; bases outside the gene matches: 9. This CDR3 reads CASSLEIAGGGGEQFF. CDR3 DNA sequence: TGTGCCAGCAGCTTAGAGATAGCGGGAGGCGGGGGTGAGCAGTTCTTC.

Frequency places this clone as medium-sized. The sample holds other DNA sequences that translate to the same CDR3. The V and J genes are TRBV27 and TRBJ2-7; D is possibly TRBD1 (6 bases). Germline lookup yields CDR1 MNHEY and CDR2 SMNVEV (reference sequence). The V gene lost 3 bases and the J gene lost 3 bases, with 12 bases spanning the gap. CDR3 length: 14 residues. CDR3 DNA: TGTGCCAGCAGTTTGAGGGACACAAGCTACGAGCAGTACTTC. This translates into CASSLRDTSYEQYF.